The rows below give T cell receptor beta chains drawn from one sample of a study of HIV-infected patients and healthy controls. TCRdb re-called the 5' RACE reads with MiXCR, one entry per CDR3 protein. Here the sample spans 15,000 to 18,000 distinct CDR3 sequences, 7% being singletons. The source material was blood. Receptors were obtained from an adult in good health. CDR3s include the opening cysteine and the closing phenylalanine or tryptophan. Each record gives: clone size, J gene, D gene, V gene, CDR3 protein, CDR3 DNA. D genes are given only for firm matches. Clone size is given for some rows only: seen once, a few or many times, or a class if the clone is expanded.

clone_size: many; j_call: TRBJ2-7; d_call: -; v_call: TRBV20-1; cdr3_aa: CSARTGRMHEEQYF; cdr3_nt: TGCAGTGCTAGAACGGGACGGATGCATGAGGAGCAGTACTTC
clone_size: -; j_call: TRBJ2-2; d_call: -; v_call: TRBV11-2; cdr3_aa: CASSPQGAGELFF; cdr3_nt: TGTGCCAGCAGCCCACAGGGTGCCGGGGAGCTGTTTTTT
clone_size: medium-sized; j_call: TRBJ2-1; d_call: TRBD2; v_call: TRBV6-5; cdr3_aa: CASSYTSGSVGEQFF; cdr3_nt: TGTGCCAGCAGTTACACTAGCGGGAGTGTAGGTGAGCAGTTCTTC
clone_size: many; j_call: TRBJ1-2; d_call: -; v_call: TRBV19; cdr3_aa: CASSSLEGVGGYTF; cdr3_nt: TGTGCCAGTAGTTCATTGGAAGGAGTTGGGGGCTACACCTTC
clone_size: many; j_call: TRBJ2-4; d_call: TRBD1; v_call: TRBV12-5; cdr3_aa: CASGLDSQGAAKNIQYF; cdr3_nt: TGTGCTAGTGGTCTGGATTCACAGGGGGCGGCCAAAAACATTCAGTACTTC
clone_size: many; j_call: TRBJ2-3; d_call: -; v_call: TRBV15; cdr3_aa: CATGGVRTDTQYF; cdr3_nt: TGTGCCACCGGGGGCGTCAGGACAGATACGCAGTATTTT
clone_size: many; j_call: TRBJ1-1; d_call: -; v_call: TRBV29-1; cdr3_aa: CSVEDFGAAEAFF; cdr3_nt: TGCAGCGTTGAAGACTTTGGGGCGGCTGAAGCTTTCTTT
clone_size: many; j_call: TRBJ2-1; d_call: -; v_call: TRBV6-6; cdr3_aa: CASSYSARNEQFF; cdr3_nt: TGTGCCAGCAGTTACTCGGCCCGGAATGAGCAGTTCTTC
clone_size: -; j_call: TRBJ2-3; d_call: TRBD2; v_call: TRBV24-1; cdr3_aa: CATSDTPSTGGTDTQYF; cdr3_nt: TGTGCCACCAGTGATACTCCCTCGACGGGGGGGACAGATACGCAGTATTTT
clone_size: many; j_call: TRBJ2-1; d_call: -; v_call: TRBV4-1; cdr3_aa: CASSQVGQLSLKQFF; cdr3_nt: TGCGCCAGCAGCCAAGTAGGACAGCTGTCCCTCAAGCAGTTCTTC
clone_size: many; j_call: TRBJ2-1; d_call: -; v_call: TRBV6-1; cdr3_aa: CASSEWRGPEQFF; cdr3_nt: TGTGCCAGCAGTGAATGGCGGGGCCCTGAGCAGTTCTTC
clone_size: few; j_call: TRBJ2-7; d_call: TRBD2; v_call: TRBV19; cdr3_aa: CASSIGRGGSYEQYF; cdr3_nt: TGTGCCAGTAGTATCGGGCGGGGGGGCTCCTACGAGCAGTACTTC
clone_size: many; j_call: TRBJ2-5; d_call: -; v_call: TRBV20-1; cdr3_aa: CSAIQRTDQETQYF; cdr3_nt: TGCAGTGCTATACAACGGACAGACCAAGAGACCCAGTACTTC
clone_size: -; j_call: TRBJ1-6; d_call: -; v_call: TRBV4-2; cdr3_aa: CASSPGTDSPLHF; cdr3_nt: TGTGCCAGCAGCCCGGGGACGGATTCACCCCTCCACTTT
clone_size: -; j_call: TRBJ2-7; d_call: -; v_call: TRBV7-2; cdr3_aa: CASSVNELGEQYF; cdr3_nt: TGTGCCAGCAGTGTGAATGAGTTGGGGGAGCAGTACTTC
clone_size: medium-sized; j_call: TRBJ2-1; d_call: TRBD2; v_call: TRBV10-1; cdr3_aa: CASSERREYGGNEQFF; cdr3_nt: TGCGCCAGCAGTGAGAGGCGGGAGTATGGAGGCAATGAGCAGTTCTTC
clone_size: -; j_call: TRBJ2-3; d_call: -; v_call: TRBV7-9; cdr3_aa: CASSSWEDTQYF; cdr3_nt: TGTGCCAGCAGCTCGTGGGAGGATACGCAGTATTTT
clone_size: many; j_call: TRBJ1-5; d_call: TRBD1; v_call: TRBV28; cdr3_aa: CASSLPPTGRQPQHF; cdr3_nt: TGTGCCAGCAGTTTACCCCCGACAGGGCGCCAGCCCCAGCATTTT
clone_size: many; j_call: TRBJ2-7; d_call: -; v_call: TRBV5-1; cdr3_aa: CASSLSVNGRRDEQYF; cdr3_nt: TGCGCCAGCAGCTTGTCCGTCAACGGTCGTAGGGACGAGCAGTACTTC
clone_size: few; j_call: TRBJ1-5; d_call: -; v_call: TRBV20-1; cdr3_aa: CSASRPGSYSNQPQHF; cdr3_nt: TGCAGTGCTAGTCGACCCGGGAGTTATAGCAATCAGCCCCAGCATTTT
clone_size: many; j_call: TRBJ2-2; d_call: -; v_call: TRBV6-5; cdr3_aa: CVTAPRVDTGELFF; cdr3_nt: TGTGTAACAGCGCCGAGGGTCGACACCGGGGAGCTGTTTTTT
clone_size: many; j_call: TRBJ2-3; d_call: -; v_call: TRBV20-1; cdr3_aa: CSARVRGSTDTQYF; cdr3_nt: TGCAGTGCTCGTGTTCGGGGTAGCACAGATACGCAGTATTTT
clone_size: few; j_call: TRBJ2-1; d_call: TRBD2; v_call: TRBV20-1; cdr3_aa: CSAPDVPGLQHNEQFF; cdr3_nt: TGCAGTGCACCGGATGTACCGGGACTACAACACAATGAGCAGTTCTTC
clone_size: medium-sized; j_call: TRBJ2-1; d_call: -; v_call: TRBV5-1; cdr3_aa: CASSLARVSYNEQFF; cdr3_nt: TGCGCCAGCAGCTTGGCGCGGGTGTCATACAATGAGCAGTTCTTC
clone_size: many; j_call: TRBJ2-2; d_call: -; v_call: TRBV7-9; cdr3_aa: CASSQSSGLANTGELFF; cdr3_nt: TGTGCCAGCAGCCAGAGTTCTGGCCTCGCGAACACCGGGGAGCTGTTTTTT
clone_size: many; j_call: TRBJ1-3; d_call: -; v_call: TRBV20-1; cdr3_aa: CSAPSGGPGNTIYF; cdr3_nt: TGCAGTGCTCCCTCGGGGGGTCCTGGAAACACCATATATTTT
clone_size: many; j_call: TRBJ1-1; d_call: -; v_call: TRBV7-2; cdr3_aa: CASSLEGWANTEAFF; cdr3_nt: TGTGCCAGCAGCTTAGAGGGATGGGCGAACACTGAAGCTTTCTTT
clone_size: many; j_call: TRBJ1-2; d_call: TRBD1; v_call: TRBV29-1; cdr3_aa: CSVAVPGQVLGYTF; cdr3_nt: TGCAGCGTTGCCGTCCCGGGACAGGTACTTGGCTACACCTTC
clone_size: many; j_call: TRBJ2-1; d_call: -; v_call: TRBV28; cdr3_aa: CASKAEMSSYNEQFF; cdr3_nt: TGTGCCAGCAAAGCCGAGATGAGCTCCTACAATGAGCAGTTCTTC
clone_size: many; j_call: TRBJ1-4; d_call: -; v_call: TRBV18; cdr3_aa: CASSPPGQLNEKLFF; cdr3_nt: TGTGCCAGCTCACCACCGGGTCAGCTTAATGAAAAACTGTTTTTT
clone_size: many; j_call: TRBJ1-2; d_call: -; v_call: TRBV25-1; cdr3_aa: CASSEFPGSYGYTF; cdr3_nt: TGTGCCAGCAGTGAATTTCCGGGGAGCTATGGCTACACCTTC
clone_size: many; j_call: TRBJ2-3; d_call: -; v_call: TRBV7-2; cdr3_aa: CASSSVGSSTDTQYF; cdr3_nt: TGTGCCAGCAGCTCGGTAGGGTCGAGCACAGATACGCAGTATTTT
clone_size: many; j_call: TRBJ2-1; d_call: -; v_call: TRBV4-3; cdr3_aa: CASSPQMSSYNEQFF; cdr3_nt: TGCGCCAGCAGCCCCCAAATGAGCTCCTACAATGAGCAGTTCTTC
clone_size: many; j_call: TRBJ1-5; d_call: -; v_call: TRBV12-3/TRBV12-4; cdr3_aa: CASSASGTTNQPQHF; cdr3_nt: TGTGCCAGCAGTGCATCCGGGACCACCAATCAGCCCCAGCATTTT
clone_size: many; j_call: TRBJ1-2; d_call: -; v_call: TRBV19; cdr3_aa: CASSPSGQTNYGYTF; cdr3_nt: TGTGCCAGTAGTCCCTCCGGACAGACTAACTATGGCTACACCTTC
clone_size: many; j_call: TRBJ2-4; d_call: TRBD2; v_call: TRBV4-3; cdr3_aa: CASSRGLAGDLAKNIQYF; cdr3_nt: TGCGCCAGCAGCCGGGGACTAGCGGGGGACTTAGCCAAAAACATTCAGTACTTC
clone_size: medium-sized; j_call: TRBJ2-5; d_call: -; v_call: TRBV7-9; cdr3_aa: CASSLIGRSETQYF; cdr3_nt: TGTGCCAGCAGCTTAATAGGGAGGAGTGAGACCCAGTACTTC
clone_size: many; j_call: TRBJ1-4; d_call: -; v_call: TRBV2; cdr3_aa: CASSLPEGEKLFF; cdr3_nt: TGTGCCAGCAGTTTGCCGGAGGGTGAAAAACTGTTTTTT
clone_size: many; j_call: TRBJ2-7; d_call: -; v_call: TRBV20-1; cdr3_aa: CSARSTETYEQYF; cdr3_nt: TGCAGTGCTCGCTCCACTGAAACCTACGAGCAGTACTTC
clone_size: many; j_call: TRBJ2-3; d_call: TRBD2; v_call: TRBV20-1; cdr3_aa: CSASPEAGAVGDTQYF; cdr3_nt: TGCAGTGCTTCTCCCGAAGCGGGGGCCGTTGGAGATACGCAGTATTTT
clone_size: many; j_call: TRBJ1-6; d_call: -; v_call: TRBV4-3; cdr3_aa: CASSQGTTVDNSPLHF; cdr3_nt: TGCGCCAGCAGCCAGGGGACGACTGTAGATAATTCACCCCTCCACTTT
clone_size: many; j_call: TRBJ2-1; d_call: -; v_call: TRBV12-3/TRBV12-4; cdr3_aa: CASSLAYLVGEQFF; cdr3_nt: TGTGCCAGCAGTTTAGCGTACCTAGTTGGTGAGCAGTTCTTC
clone_size: -; j_call: TRBJ2-3; d_call: -; v_call: TRBV28; cdr3_aa: CASRGIYTDTQYF; cdr3_nt: TGTGCCAGCAGGGGCATTTACACAGATACGCAGTATTTT
clone_size: medium-sized; j_call: TRBJ2-1; d_call: TRBD1; v_call: TRBV18; cdr3_aa: CASSPGKKRDSYNEQFF; cdr3_nt: TGTGCCAGCTCACCGGGGAAAAAACGGGACAGTTACAATGAGCAGTTCTTC
clone_size: once; j_call: TRBJ1-2; d_call: -; v_call: TRBV27; cdr3_aa: CASSPIDGHGYTF; cdr3_nt: TGTGCCAGCAGTCCAATCGACGGGCATGGCTACACCTTC
clone_size: many; j_call: TRBJ1-3; d_call: -; v_call: TRBV12-3/TRBV12-4; cdr3_aa: CASSSPSSSGNTIYF; cdr3_nt: TGTGCCAGCAGTTCACCATCTAGCTCTGGAAACACCATATATTTT
clone_size: many; j_call: TRBJ1-5; d_call: -; v_call: TRBV6-1; cdr3_aa: CASSQQGGGNQPQHF; cdr3_nt: TGTGCCAGCAGTCAACAGGGAGGGGGCAATCAGCCCCAGCATTTT
clone_size: -; j_call: TRBJ1-1; d_call: -; v_call: TRBV6-1; cdr3_aa: CASRRSGEAFF; cdr3_nt: TGTGCCAGCAGACGGTCCGGGGAAGCTTTCTTT
clone_size: medium-sized; j_call: TRBJ1-1; d_call: -; v_call: TRBV29-1; cdr3_aa: CSVEGQHMNTEAFF; cdr3_nt: TGCAGCGTTGAAGGACAGCACATGAACACTGAAGCTTTCTTT
clone_size: many; j_call: TRBJ2-3; d_call: TRBD2; v_call: TRBV5-4; cdr3_aa: CASRTTSGGLDTQYF; cdr3_nt: TGTGCCAGCAGAACGACTAGCGGGGGACTAGATACGCAGTATTTT
clone_size: medium-sized; j_call: TRBJ2-7; d_call: TRBD1; v_call: TRBV11-2; cdr3_aa: CASSGRDRYYEQYF; cdr3_nt: TGTGCCAGCAGCGGCCGGGACAGGTACTACGAGCAGTACTTC
clone_size: many; j_call: TRBJ2-5; d_call: TRBD2; v_call: TRBV15; cdr3_aa: CATSRDRGLALSQYF; cdr3_nt: TGTGCCACCAGCAGAGATCGCGGACTAGCCCTCTCCCAGTACTTC